The rows below give T cell receptor beta chains drawn from one sample of a study of type 1 and type 2 diabetes patients. One entry per CDR3 protein, called by TCRdb with MiXCR from the multiplex PCR reads. This table holds 250,000 or so distinct CDR3 sequences, approximately 50% found once. The sequenced material came from peripheral blood mononuclear cells (PBMCs). These TCRs come from a man aged 18 to 30 with type 2 diabetes. Both conserved end residues are part of each CDR3. The D gene is left open where the match is weak. Size tells how often a clone was seen (once, few, many) or the class of an expanded clone, and some rows leave it out.

j_call v_call d_call clone_size cdr3_nt cdr3_aa
TRBJ2-1 TRBV5-1 TRBD2 few TGCGCCAGCAGCTCTCGACTAGCGGGAGCCTCCTACAATGAGCAGTTCTTC CASSSRLAGASYNEQFF
TRBJ2-6 TRBV19 - - TGTGCCAGTAGGTCCAGGGAGACTGGGGCCAGCGTCCTGACTTTC CASRSRETGASVLTF
TRBJ2-3 TRBV19 - - TGTGCCAGTAGACATGGGGGGTCCACAGATACGCAGTATTTT CASRHGGSTDTQYF
TRBJ2-7 TRBV7-2 TRBD2 - TGTGCCAGCAGCTTGGGACTAGCGGGGATTCACTACGAGCAGTACTTC CASSLGLAGIHYEQYF
TRBJ2-7 TRBV6-6 TRBD1 - TGTGCCAGCAGTTCGGGACAGCACGAGCAGTACTTC CASSSGQHEQYF
TRBJ1-2 TRBV4-1 - - TGCGCCAGCAGCCAGGCCAGGGGACCGGTTGGCTACACCTTC CASSQARGPVGYTF
TRBJ1-6 TRBV20-1 TRBD1 - TGCAGTGCCAGCACTTCAGGGGGGGCAGGGAATTCACCCCTCCACTTT CSASTSGGAGNSPLHF
TRBJ1-1 TRBV20-1 TRBD1 - TGCAGTGCCAGTAAGGGGGCACAGATCGAAAACACTGAAGCTTTCTTT CSASKGAQIENTEAFF
TRBJ2-3 TRBV2 TRBD2 - TGTGCCAGCAGTTGGACAAGGGGAGGGACAGATACGCAGTATTTT CASSWTRGGTDTQYF
TRBJ1-5 TRBV2 TRBD1 few TGTGCCAGCAGTCAGGGGGCGAGGTGTCGGGCCCAGCATTTT CASSQGARCRAQHF
TRBJ2-5 TRBV10-2 - - TGTGCCAGCAGTGGATCCAACCAAGAGACCCAGTACTTC CASSGSNQETQYF
TRBJ1-5 TRBV19 - few TGTGCCAGTAGTACCCTAACAGGGTTGGGACAGCCCCAGCATTTT CASSTLTGLGQPQHF
TRBJ2-7 TRBV7-3 - - TGTGCCAGCAGCTTAGGAGGGAATGGCTACGAGCAGTACTTC CASSLGGNGYEQYF
TRBJ2-3 TRBV7-3 - - TGTGCCAGCAGCTTAAGTGGCGGAGCTAGCACAGATACGCAGTATTTT CASSLSGGASTDTQYF
TRBJ1-1 TRBV19 - few TGTGCCAGTAGTATTGGGTGGGGGGTCGGCACTGAAGCTTTCTTT CASSIGWGVGTEAFF
TRBJ2-7 TRBV15 - few TGTGCCACCAGCAGAGGAGGGGAGAGGCCCTACGAGCAGTACTTC CATSRGGERPYEQYF
TRBJ1-1 TRBV4-1 - - TGCGCCAGCAGCCAATGGGAGGGGGGAGGCACTGAAGCTTTCTTT CASSQWEGGGTEAFF
TRBJ2-7 TRBV20-1 TRBD2 - TGCAGTGCTAGACTAGCGGCACCCTACGAGCAGTACTTC CSARLAAPYEQYF
TRBJ2-7 TRBV29-1 - - TGCAGCATAGCGGACAGTAGCTCCTACGAGCAGTACTTC CSIADSSSYEQYF
TRBJ1-2 TRBV6-6 - - TGTGCCAGCAGAAGAACAGGGTTGAATTATGGCTACACCTTC CASRRTGLNYGYTF
TRBJ1-4 TRBV18 - few TGTGCCAGCTCACCACCATCCGCGTCCTATGGAGAAAAACTGTTTTTT CASSPPSASYGEKLFF
TRBJ1-6 TRBV4-1 - few TGCGCCAGCAGCCAAGTCCCTCCCAATTCACCCCTCCACTTT CASSQVPPNSPLHF
TRBJ2-7 TRBV10-2 - few TGCGCCAGCAGTGAGAGACAGTCGTTCTACGAGCAGTACTTC CASSERQSFYEQYF
TRBJ2-7 TRBV27 - once TGTGCCAGCAAGGATGATCAGGGTTCGGGCGAGCAGTACTTC CASKDDQGSGEQYF
TRBJ2-2 TRBV13 - few TGTGCCAGCAGTCGCGGGCTTGAGTCCGGGGAGCTGTTTTTC CASSRGLESGELFF
TRBJ2-2 TRBV2 - - TGTGCCAGCAGTGACAGGACGAACACCGGGGAGCTGCTTTTT CASSDRTNTGELLF
TRBJ1-5 TRBV7-2 - few TGTGCCAGCAGCTTAGGGGGTCCTCAGCCCCAGCATTTT CASSLGGPQPQHF
TRBJ1-1 TRBV6-1 - few TGTGCCAGCAGATTCCAAGGTCGGGCTTTCTTT CASRFQGRAFF
TRBJ2-7 TRBV6-5 - few TGTGCCAGCAGTTCCCTTGGCTCCGAGCAGTACTTC CASSSLGSEQYF
TRBJ2-7 TRBV2 - many TGTGCCAGCAGGGGAGGGGGGTTGGCCTACGAGCAGTACTTC CASRGGGLAYEQYF
TRBJ1-2 TRBV27 - few TGTGCCAGCAGTTTATGGTGGAAACTCAATGGCTACACCTTC CASSLWWKLNGYTF
TRBJ1-2 TRBV10-2 - many TGCGCCAGCAGTGAGTCGAGGGGGGACTATGGCTACACCTTC CASSESRGDYGYTF
TRBJ1-2 TRBV15 TRBD1 - TGTGCCACCAGCAGAACAGGGACAGATGGCTACACCTTC CATSRTGTDGYTF
TRBJ1-2 TRBV14 - - TGTGCCAGCACCCCCGGGAGCCGAAATGGCTACACCTTC CASTPGSRNGYTF
TRBJ1-2 TRBV28 - - TGTGCCAGCAGTTTATTAGCAGTGGAGGATGGCTACACCTTC CASSLLAVEDGYTF
TRBJ2-2 TRBV6-6 - few TGTGCCAGCAGTGCACGAGGGGAGGCCGGGGAGCTGTTTTTT CASSARGEAGELFF
TRBJ2-7 TRBV20-1 TRBD1 few TGCAGTGCGGAGAGGACAGGCGTATCCTACGAGCAGTACTTC CSAERTGVSYEQYF
TRBJ1-2 TRBV6-5 - - TGTGCCAGCAGGTTACCGGGACCCATCTCCGGCGAGTATGGCTACACCTTC CASRLPGPISGEYGYTF
TRBJ2-3 TRBV4-1 TRBD2 - TGCGCCAGCAGCCAAGATGGGAGGAGTACTAGCGGGGGGGTCACAGATACGCAGTATTTT CASSQDGRSTSGGVTDTQYF
TRBJ1-2 TRBV7-8 - few TGTGCCAGCAGCTATGGGAGTTCTTATGGCTACACCTTC CASSYGSSYGYTF
TRBJ1-2 TRBV11-3 TRBD1 - TGCGCCAGCAGTGGACAGGGGAACTATGGCTACACCTTC CASSGQGNYGYTF
TRBJ2-7 TRBV28 - - TGTGCCAGCAGTCATGACCTCAACGAGCAGTACTTC CASSHDLNEQYF
TRBJ2-7 TRBV15 TRBD2 many TGTGCCACCTCACGGACTAGCGGGGGATCGTACGAGCAGTACTTC CATSRTSGGSYEQYF
TRBJ2-5 TRBV10-2 - many TGCGCCAGCAGTGAGTCGTACCGCCAAGAGACCCAGTACTTC CASSESYRQETQYF
TRBJ2-5 TRBV7-2 TRBD1 - TGTGCCAGCAGCAAAGGACAGGCCCAAGAGACCCAGTACTTC CASSKGQAQETQYF
TRBJ2-3 TRBV12-3/TRBV12-4 TRBD1 - TGTGCCAGCAGTGAAGCGGACAGGGGGGGTACGCAGTATTTT CASSEADRGGTQYF
TRBJ2-7 TRBV29-1 TRBD1 - TGCAGCGTTGCCGGACAGGGGCGAACCTACGAGCAGTACTTC CSVAGQGRTYEQYF
TRBJ2-3 TRBV7-2 TRBD2 - TGTGCCAGCAGCTTAGGGGCGGGAGGAGGGACAGATACGCAGTATTTT CASSLGAGGGTDTQYF
TRBJ2-2 TRBV12-3/TRBV12-4 TRBD1 few TGTGCCAGCGCCTTGGGACAGGCGAACACCGGGGAGCTGTTTTTT CASALGQANTGELFF